This T cell receptor (beta chain) was captured by sequencing in a study of T cell changes during pregnancy in multiple sclerosis. Deletions cut 2 bases from V and 0 bases from J, with 12 bases between. Germline CDR1 is MDHEN and CDR2 is SYDVKM. The CDR3 runs 16 residues. Some clones are missing from TCRdb's copy, which holds only in-frame ones; the method was immunoSEQ multiplex PCR. Of approximately 53,000 clones listed, around 91% are singletons. This clonotype was obtained from a female donor in good health, enrolled as a control in a pregnancy study. This specimen was peripheral blood, taken after pregnancy. V gene TRBV28 combines with J gene TRBJ2-3, with D possibly TRBD2 on 5 matching bases. In nucleotides, the CDR3 is TGTGCCAGCAGTTTAGGACTGCGATCTAGCACAGATACGCAGTATTTT. This codes for CASSLGLRSSTDTQYF.